This T cell receptor beta chain was identified in a study of blood T cell repertoires in COVID-19. At the level of the study: From the United States, Italy and Spain came samples of acute and convalescent COVID-19.

Participants spanned ages about 18 to 100 years and resided in 20 to 30 US areas. Germline CDR1 MNHEY, CDR2 SVGAGI. After removal of 4 bases from V and 8 bases from J, the junction contained 7 bases not matched to a gene. The CDR3 consists of 15 residues. In the study's own analysis: Amplification of reference gene primers provided the estimated nucleated cell counts. The data were produced by immunoSEQ multiplex PCR, yet TCRdb's version contains in-frame clones alone and is incomplete. From that table come the V and J calls and clone size; the DNA was used to work out D and trimming. This table has about 170,000 clones, about 90% appearing once.

The rearrangement links TRBV6-5 to TRBJ2-1, with 11 positions matching TRBD1. Sequenced material: PBMCs or T cells enriched from blood (not recorded which). This TCR was recovered from a human donor with acute COVID-19. The donor label of this sample is uncertain. CDR3 sequence reads: CASSSRTGGMDEQFF. The CDR3 DNA reads TGTGCCAGCAGTTCCCGGACAGGGGGCATGGATGAGCAGTTCTTC.